Listed here are 21 T cell receptor beta chains from one sample, sequenced in a study of T cells in Graves' hyperthyroidism and ophthalmopathy. What was amplified from RNA transcripts were TCR beta CDR3 regions. TCR CDR3 underwent first-round RT-PCR with the HTBI primer set. MiXCR, applied by TCRdb to the multiplex PCR reads, yields one record per CDR3 protein. The data hold some 690,000 distinct CDR3 sequences, with about 18% observed a single time. The specimen sequenced was blood. The origin of the receptors is a man in his fifties with Graves' hyperthyroidism.

This clonotype was counted only a few times. This rearrangement joins TRBV10-2 to TRBJ2-5; D is ambiguous. The length of the CDR3 is 14 residues. Germline CDR1 WSHSY, CDR2 SAAADI. V was shortened by 4 bases and J by 5 bases, with 14 bases between the two germline ends. The CDR3 sequence is CASSGWASLETQYF. CDR3 coding DNA: TGCGCCAGCAGTGGATGGGCTAGTCTGGAGACCCAGTACTTC.

The table lists this clonotype with a few counts. The V and J genes are TRBV28 and TRBJ2-1; TRBD2 agrees at 10 bases. The CDR3 is 15 residues long. V lost 5 bases, J lost 8 bases, and 9 bases stayed unmatched. Per germline, CDR1 MDHEN and CDR2 SYDVKM. CDR3 in DNA: TGTGCCAGCAGTGCTGCTAGCGGGAGTTTCGATGAGCAGTTCTTC. Its translation: CASSAASGSFDEQFF. The whole variable domain, remainder taken from reference TRBV28 and TRBJ2-1, is DVKVTQSSRYLVKRTGEKVFLECVQDMDHENMFWYRQDPGLGLRLIYFSYDVKMKEKGDIPEGYSVSREKKERFSLILESASTNQTSMYLCASSAASGSFDEQFFGPGTRLTVL.

Only a few counts were recorded for this clonotype. The chain combines TRBV19 with TRBJ2-1; D is unclear. V lost 3 bases, J lost 11 bases, and 17 bases lay in between. CDR3 size: 14 residues. CDR1 and CDR2 (germline): LNHDA, SQIVND (reference sequence). CDR3 bases: TGTGCCAGTAGTATGGATGGCGACCTAATGAAGCAGTTCTTC. It specifies CASSMDGDLMKQFF.

The chain links TRBV2 to TRBJ2-1, with 15 bases aligning to TRBD2. Germline V lookup: CDR1 SNHLY, CDR2 FYNNEI. J lost 6 bases, V lost 3 bases, and 3 bases had no gene match. The CDR3 extends over 16 amino acids. CDR3: CASSDRTSGRVNEQFF. For the CDR3, the DNA is TGTGCCAGCAGTGACAGGACTAGCGGGAGGGTCAATGAGCAGTTCTTC.

At least ten counts were recorded for this clonotype. The V and J genes are TRBV28 and TRBJ1-1; 9 nucleotides match TRBD1. Germline CDR1 reads MDHEN; CDR2 reads SYDVKM. After removal of 6 bases from V and 5 bases from J, the junction contained 4 bases not matched to a gene. The CDR3 has 13 residues. The CDR3 sequence is CASSDGQGTEAFF. The CDR3 nucleotides read TGTGCCAGCAGCGATGGACAGGGGACTGAAGCTTTCTTT.

This clonotype appeared a few times. V is TRBV6-1 and J is TRBJ2-5; 9 bases are a match to TRBD2. CDR1 is MNHNS, CDR2 SASEGT, per germline. V lost 4 bases to trimming and J lost 2 bases; unmatched junction nucleotides: 5. The CDR3 totals 15 residues. Here the CDR3 DNA reads TGTGCCAGCAGTGCGGTACTAGCGGGTCAAGAGACCCAGTACTTC. As protein: CASSAVLAGQETQYF.

This chain links TRBV10-3 with TRBJ1-6; no firm D call. CDR3 length: 17 amino acids. Trimming removed 0 bases at V and 0 bases at J, with 9 bases between. Germline V CDR1 and CDR2: ENHRY, SYGVKD. CDR3 coding DNA: TGTGCCATCAGTGAGTCGACGGTGAGCTCCTATAATTCACCCCTCCACTTT. It codes for CAISESTVSSYNSPLHF.

This sequence joins TRBV28 and TRBJ2-1, with 7 positions matching TRBD2. The length of the CDR3 is 15 residues. Germline assignment: CDR1 MDHEN and CDR2 SYDVKM. J lost 10 bases, V lost 10 bases, and 19 bases had no gene match. Written as DNA, the CDR3 is TGTGCCACGTTCTCGGGCGGGACTACCGTTGACGAGCAGTTCTTC. Its protein product is CATFSGGTTVDEQFF.

Concerning this clonotype: A clone one base away is much larger, so this may be a read error. The rearrangement uses TRBV2 and TRBJ2-7, with D perhaps TRBD1 or TRBD2 (5 bases each). V lost 11 bases, J lost 0 bases, and 14 bases lay in between. CDR1 is SNHLY and CDR2 is FYNNEI in the germline V gene. This CDR3 region has 13 residues. The CDR3, as DNA: TGTGCCGGCACTCGGGACCGCTCCTACGAGCAGTACTTC. Translated, it gives CAGTRDRSYEQYF.

The rearrangement uses TRBV20-1 and TRBJ1-1; the D gene is possibly TRBD1 (6 bases). The CDR3 runs 15 residues. Germline CDR1 is DFQATT and CDR2 is SNEGSKA (reference sequence). V was shortened by 6 bases and J by 1 base, with 18 bases between the two germline ends. In nucleotides, the CDR3 is TGCAGTGCCTGCCAGGGGTATGGGTCGAACACTGAAGCTTTCTTT. Protein sequence: CSACQGYGSNTEAFF.

In its sample, this clonotype was seen many times. This chain joins TRBV27 and TRBJ2-4, with TRBD1 matching 11 bases. The germline CDR1 and CDR2 sequences are MNHEY and SMNVEV (reference sequence). Germline trimming cut 7 bases from V and 6 bases from J; bases unmatched to any gene: 2. The CDR3 is 13 residues long. CDR3 sequence: CASTGTGGNIQYF. The CDR3 nucleotides are TGTGCCAGCACCGGGACAGGGGGAAACATTCAGTACTTC.

The genes are TRBV2 and TRBJ2-3; 14 nucleotides match TRBD2. This CDR3 comprises 19 residues. The germline V gene encodes CDR1 SNHLY and CDR2 FYNNEI. The trim removed 10 bases at V and 2 bases at J, leaving 17 bases unmatched. This chain's CDR3 is CAIQMGLAGVLKHTDTQYF. The CDR3 region has the DNA TGTGCCATACAGATGGGACTAGCGGGAGTCCTCAAGCACACAGATACGCAGTATTTT.

This clonotype has just a few counts. The rearrangement joins TRBV7-9 to TRBJ2-1, with 9 positions matching TRBD2. CDR3 length: 15 residues. V lost 5 bases and J lost 9; bases outside the gene matches: 11. The germline gives CDR1 SEHNR, CDR2 FQNEAQ (reference sequence). As DNA, the CDR3 is TGTGCCAGCAGCACCTTAGCGGGAGTTGGTAGTGAGCAGTTCTTC. Protein product: CASSTLAGVGSEQFF.

The rearrangement joins TRBV19 to TRBJ1-2, with 7 bases that match TRBD1. The CDR3 consists of 15 residues. V shed 7 bases, J shed 3 bases, and the junction held 11 bases outside the gene matches. Per germline, CDR1 LNHDA and CDR2 SQIVND (reference sequence). CDR3 sequence: CASTPTDRLYYGYTF. CDR3 nucleotide sequence: TGTGCCAGTACCCCGACGGACAGGCTTTACTATGGCTACACCTTC.

This clonotype showed up just a few times. This sequence joins TRBV10-3 and TRBJ1-1; TRBD1 aligns across 7 bases. In germline, CDR1 is ENHRY, CDR2 SYGVKD. After removal of 10 bases from V and 7 bases from J, the junction contained 12 bases not matched to a gene. The CDR3 has 13 residues. CDR3 sequence reads: CASTTHRDSEAFF. As DNA, the CDR3 is TGTGCCAGCACGACCCATAGGGACAGTGAAGCTTTCTTT.

There are many counts of this clonotype. The CDR3, as DNA: TGTGCCAGCAGTAAACTAGCGCCGGGCGAGCAGTACTTC. It is translated as CASSKLAPGEQYF. V and J are TRBV2 and TRBJ2-7; 7 bases align to TRBD2. The V gene end was trimmed by 5 bases and the J gene end by 6 bases; junction bases not matched to a gene: 7. CDR3 size: 13 residues. CDR1 is SNHLY and CDR2 is FYNNEI in the germline V gene.

About this clonotype: A much larger clone differs from this one at a single base, so this may be a read error. The V gene is TRBV28, the J gene TRBJ2-2; D unresolved. Trimming left V 5 bases short and J 2 bases short, with 15 bases between. CDR1 and CDR2 from the germline V gene are MDHEN and SYDVKM. The CDR3 spans 16 residues. In DNA form, the CDR3 reads TGTGCCAGCAGTGAGGCCCCTTCTATTAACACCGGGGAGCTGTTTTTT. Its translation is CASSEAPSINTGELFF.

This clonotype was seen repeatedly, ten times or more. CDR3 residues: CAISEGTSGSQETQYF. The DNA of the CDR3 is TGTGCCATCAGTGAGGGGACTAGCGGGAGTCAAGAGACCCAGTACTTC. The chain joins TRBV10-3 to TRBJ2-5; 14 nucleotides agree with TRBD2. V lost 2 bases, J lost 2 bases, and 1 base stayed unmatched. The germline V gene encodes CDR1 ENHRY and CDR2 SYGVKD. The CDR3 consists of 16 residues.

This clonotype was observed a few times. J is TRBJ1-3 and V is TRBV3-1; a possible D gene is TRBD1 (5 bases). Trimming removed 0 bases at V and 4 bases at J, with 10 bases between. The germline V gene encodes CDR1 LGHDT and CDR2 YNNKEL (reference sequence). The CDR3 is made up of 15 amino acids. The CDR3 spells CASSQEGRIGNTIYF. Here the CDR3 DNA reads TGTGCCAGCAGCCAAGAGGGACGGATAGGAAACACCATATATTTT.

This clonotype showed up just a few times. The gene calls are TRBV6-1 and TRBJ2-1; 9 bases are shared with TRBD1. J was trimmed by 4 bases and V by 7 bases; bases with no gene match: 11. The V gene's germline CDR1 is MNHNS and CDR2 SASEGT. This CDR3 spans 16 amino acids. CDR3 amino acids: CASMKIPGQGYNEQFF. The DNA for the CDR3 is TGTGCCAGCATGAAAATACCGGGACAGGGTTACAATGAGCAGTTCTTC.

The table lists this clonotype with many counts. The chain carries TRBV12-3 or TRBV12-4 and TRBJ2-7, with TRBD1 identical over 9 bases. The CDR3 length is 15 residues. The V gene end was trimmed by 6 bases and the J gene end by 4 bases; junction bases not matched to a gene: 10. CDR3 region: CASSPRTGAEYEQYF. The DNA for the CDR3 is TGTGCCAGCAGCCCCAGGACAGGGGCAGAGTACGAGCAGTACTTC.